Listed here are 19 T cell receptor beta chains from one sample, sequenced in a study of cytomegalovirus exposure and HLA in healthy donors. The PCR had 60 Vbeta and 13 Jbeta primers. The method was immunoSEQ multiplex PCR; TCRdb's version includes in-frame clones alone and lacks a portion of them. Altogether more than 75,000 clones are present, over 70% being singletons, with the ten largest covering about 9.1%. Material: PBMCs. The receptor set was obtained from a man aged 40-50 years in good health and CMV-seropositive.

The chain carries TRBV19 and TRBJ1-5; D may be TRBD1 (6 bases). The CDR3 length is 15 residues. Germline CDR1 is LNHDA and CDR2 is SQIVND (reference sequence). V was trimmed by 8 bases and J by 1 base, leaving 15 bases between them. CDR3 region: CASSPGTQSNQPQHF. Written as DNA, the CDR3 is TGTGCCAGTTCTCCCGGGACACAAAGCAATCAGCCCCAGCATTTT.

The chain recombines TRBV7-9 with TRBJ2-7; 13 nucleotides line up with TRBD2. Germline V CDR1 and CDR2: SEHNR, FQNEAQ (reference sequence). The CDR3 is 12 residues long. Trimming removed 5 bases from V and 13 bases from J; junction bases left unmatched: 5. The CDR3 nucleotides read TGTGCCAGCAGCGGCCGACTAGCGGGAGGCTACTTC. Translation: CASSGRLAGGYF.

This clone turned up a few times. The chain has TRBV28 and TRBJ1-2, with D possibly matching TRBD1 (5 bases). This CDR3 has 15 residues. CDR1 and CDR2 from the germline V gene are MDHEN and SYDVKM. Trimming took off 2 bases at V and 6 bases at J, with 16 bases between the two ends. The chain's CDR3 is CASSLRGVLRNGYTF. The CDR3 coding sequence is TGTGCCAGCAGTTTAAGGGGCGTCCTAAGGAATGGCTACACCTTC.

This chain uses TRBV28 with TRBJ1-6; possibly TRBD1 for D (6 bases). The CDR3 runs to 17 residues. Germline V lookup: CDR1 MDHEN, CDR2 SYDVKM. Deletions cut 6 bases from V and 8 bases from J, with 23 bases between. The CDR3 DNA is TGTGCCAGCAGCTTGGGGTGGGGGCATCTGGCGGATTCACCCCTCCACTTT. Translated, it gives CASSLGWGHLADSPLHF.

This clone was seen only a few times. The CDR3 sequence: CASSLGGTSGGEQFF. The CDR3 DNA reads as TGTGCCAGCAGCTTGGGGGGGACCTCCGGGGGTGAGCAGTTCTTC. V and J are TRBV5-4 and TRBJ2-1; maybe TRBD2 (6 bases). This CDR3 region has 15 residues. Germline CDR1 reads SGHNT; CDR2 reads YYREEE (reference sequence). V lost 0 bases, J lost 9 bases, and 16 bases lay in between.

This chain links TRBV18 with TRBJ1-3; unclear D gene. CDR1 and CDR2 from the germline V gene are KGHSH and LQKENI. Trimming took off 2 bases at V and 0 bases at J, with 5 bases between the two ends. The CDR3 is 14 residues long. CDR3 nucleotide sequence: TGTGCCAGCTCACCATCGGGCTCTGGAAACACCATATATTTT. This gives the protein CASSPSGSGNTIYF.

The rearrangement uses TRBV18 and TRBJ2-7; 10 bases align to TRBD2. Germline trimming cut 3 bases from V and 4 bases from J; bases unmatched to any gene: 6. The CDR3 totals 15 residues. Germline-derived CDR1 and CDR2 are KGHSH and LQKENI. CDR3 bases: TGTGCCAGCTCACCGCCGGGACTAGCGCTTTACGAGCAGTACTTC. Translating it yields CASSPPGLALYEQYF.

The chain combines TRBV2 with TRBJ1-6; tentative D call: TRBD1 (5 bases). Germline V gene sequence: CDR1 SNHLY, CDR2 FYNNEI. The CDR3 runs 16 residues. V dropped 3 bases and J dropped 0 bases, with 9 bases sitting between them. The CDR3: CASSDRASSYNSPLHF. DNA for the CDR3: TGTGCCAGCAGTGACAGGGCAAGCTCCTATAATTCACCCCTCCACTTT.

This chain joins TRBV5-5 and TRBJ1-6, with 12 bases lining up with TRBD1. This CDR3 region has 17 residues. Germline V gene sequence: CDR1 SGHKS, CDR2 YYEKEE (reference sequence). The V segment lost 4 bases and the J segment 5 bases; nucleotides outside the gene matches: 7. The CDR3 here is CASSPGQGARDNSPLHF. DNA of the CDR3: TGTGCCAGCAGCCCGGGACAGGGGGCTAGAGATAATTCACCCCTCCACTTT.

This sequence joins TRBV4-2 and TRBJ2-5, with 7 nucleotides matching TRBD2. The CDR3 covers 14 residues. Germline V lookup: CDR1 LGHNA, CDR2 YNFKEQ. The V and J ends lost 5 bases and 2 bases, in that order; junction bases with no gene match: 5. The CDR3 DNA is TGTGCCAGCAGCTCCTCTAGCGGACAAGAGACCCAGTACTTC. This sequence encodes CASSSSSGQETQYF.

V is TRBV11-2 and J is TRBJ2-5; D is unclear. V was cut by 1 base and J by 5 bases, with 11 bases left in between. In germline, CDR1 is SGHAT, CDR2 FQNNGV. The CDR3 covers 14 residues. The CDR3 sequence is CASSLVYRSETQYF. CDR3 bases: TGTGCCAGCAGCTTAGTATATCGGAGCGAGACCCAGTACTTC. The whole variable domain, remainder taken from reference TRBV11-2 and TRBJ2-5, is EAGVAQSPRYKIIEKRQSVAFWCNPISGHATLYWYQQILGQGPKLLIQFQNNGVVDDSQLPKDRFSAERLKGVDSTLKIQPAKLEDSAVYLCASSLVYRSETQYFGPGTRLLVL.

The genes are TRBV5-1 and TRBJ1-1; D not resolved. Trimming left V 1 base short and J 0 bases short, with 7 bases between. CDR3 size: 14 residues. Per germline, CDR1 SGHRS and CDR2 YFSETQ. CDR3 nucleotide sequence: TGCGCCAGCAGCTTGACACAGATGAACACTGAAGCTTTCTTT. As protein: CASSLTQMNTEAFF.

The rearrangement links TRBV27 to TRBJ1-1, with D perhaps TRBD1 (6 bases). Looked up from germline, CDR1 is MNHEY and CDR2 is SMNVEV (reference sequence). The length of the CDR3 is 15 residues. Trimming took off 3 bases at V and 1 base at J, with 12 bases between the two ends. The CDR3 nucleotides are TGTGCCAGCAGTTTCCAGGGGCGAGGGAACACTGAAGCTTTCTTT. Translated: CASSFQGRGNTEAFF.

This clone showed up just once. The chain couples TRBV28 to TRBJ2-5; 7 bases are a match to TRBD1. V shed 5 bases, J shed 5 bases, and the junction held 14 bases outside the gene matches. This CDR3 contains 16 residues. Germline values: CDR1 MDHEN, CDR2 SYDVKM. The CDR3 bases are TGTGCCAGCAGTCCGACTCGGACAGGCAACGTGGAGACCCAGTACTTC. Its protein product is CASSPTRTGNVETQYF.

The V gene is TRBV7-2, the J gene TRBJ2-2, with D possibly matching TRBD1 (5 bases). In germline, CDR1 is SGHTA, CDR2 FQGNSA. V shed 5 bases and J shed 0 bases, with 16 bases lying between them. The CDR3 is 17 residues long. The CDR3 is CASSRPDSLTNTGELFF. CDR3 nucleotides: TGTGCCAGCAGCCGGCCAGACAGTTTAACGAACACCGGGGAGCTGTTTTTT.

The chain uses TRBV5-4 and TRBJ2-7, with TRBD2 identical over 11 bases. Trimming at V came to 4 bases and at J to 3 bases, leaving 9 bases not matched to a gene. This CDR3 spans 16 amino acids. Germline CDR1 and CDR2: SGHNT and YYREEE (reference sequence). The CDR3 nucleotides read TGTGCCAGCAGCCCCCGGGGTAGCGGGAGGGTCTACGAGCAGTACTTC. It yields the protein CASSPRGSGRVYEQYF.

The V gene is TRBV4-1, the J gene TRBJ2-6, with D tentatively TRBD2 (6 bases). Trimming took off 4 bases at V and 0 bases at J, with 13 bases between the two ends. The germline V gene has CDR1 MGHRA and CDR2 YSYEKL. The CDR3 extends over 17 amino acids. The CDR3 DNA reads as TGCGCCAGCAGCCCAAGGGCGGGAAACTCTGGGGCCAACGTCCTGACTTTC. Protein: CASSPRAGNSGANVLTF.

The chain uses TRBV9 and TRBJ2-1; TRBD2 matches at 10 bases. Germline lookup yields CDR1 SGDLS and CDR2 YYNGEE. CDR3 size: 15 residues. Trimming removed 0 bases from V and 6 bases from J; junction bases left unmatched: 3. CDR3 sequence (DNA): TGTGCCAGCAGCGTAGGCCTAGCGGGAGTCAATGAGCAGTTCTTC. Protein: CASSVGLAGVNEQFF.

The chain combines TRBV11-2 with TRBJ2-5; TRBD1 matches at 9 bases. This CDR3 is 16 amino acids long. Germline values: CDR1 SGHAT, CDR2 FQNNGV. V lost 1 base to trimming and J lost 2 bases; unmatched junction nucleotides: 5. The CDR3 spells CASSLVTGTGQETQYF. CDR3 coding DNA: TGTGCCAGCAGCTTAGTCACCGGGACAGGGCAAGAGACCCAGTACTTC.